Following are 9 T cell receptor beta chains from one sample sequenced in a study of neurological immune-mediated disorders. TCRdb called the 5' RACE reads again in MiXCR, with one record for every CDR3 protein. The sample lists about 55,000 distinct CDR3 sequences; 3% to 4% were seen once. The sample comprised PBMCs. Source of these receptors: a man between 60 and 70 years old with multiple sclerosis.

The sample holds many counts of this clonotype. The chain recombines TRBV6-6 with TRBJ2-5; 10 bases map to TRBD2. The CDR3 runs 14 residues. Germline values: CDR1 MNHNY, CDR2 SVGAGI (reference sequence). The J segment lost 4 bases and the V segment lost 11 bases, leaving 10 bases of the junction unmatched. The CDR3 is CAGASGGLGETQYF. DNA for the CDR3: TGTGCCGGGGCTAGCGGGGGACTAGGAGAGACCCAGTACTTC.

This clonotype appeared many times. The chain uses TRBV20-1 and TRBJ2-7; 8 bases fit TRBD1. The CDR3 is 11 amino acids. V gave up 8 bases and J gave up 6 bases; unmatched junction bases: 6. CDR1 and CDR2 from the germline V gene are DFQATT and SNEGSKA (reference sequence). CDR3 bases: TGCAGTACCTACACAGGGGGCGAGCAGTACTTC. It translates to CSTYTGGEQYF.

In this sample, this clonotype turned up a few times. The chain employs TRBV29-1 and TRBJ1-2; D possibly corresponds to TRBD1 (6 bases). The CDR3 length is 13 residues. V was shortened by 6 bases and J by 0 bases, with 11 bases between the two germline ends. Germline V gene data show CDR1 as SQVTM and CDR2 as ANQGSEA. The CDR3: CSVRQEANYGYTF. CDR3 coding DNA: TGCAGCGTAAGACAGGAAGCTAACTATGGCTACACCTTC. Looking up the rest from reference TRBV29-1 and TRBJ1-2 gives the full variable domain: SAVISQKPSRDICQRGTSLTIQCQVDSQVTMMFWYRQQPGQSLTLIATANQGSEATYESGFVIDKFPISRPNLTFSTLTVSNMSPEDSSIYLCSVRQEANYGYTFGSGTRLTVV.

This clonotype was seen only once. One base away lies a much larger clone, so this may be a sequencing read error. J is TRBJ2-7 and V is TRBV5-1; D tentatively fits TRBD1 or TRBD2 (5 bases each). V lost 6 bases and J 0 bases, leaving 10 bases between the germline ends. Germline V gives CDR1 SGHRS, CDR2 YFSETQ. The CDR3 has 13 residues. The DNA for the CDR3 is TGCGCCAGCAATGGGGACCGCTCCTACGAGCAGTACTTC. It yields the protein CASNGDRSYEQYF.

This clonotype was found many times. DNA for the CDR3: TGCGCCAGCAGCTCCCAGGGGACAGGGGGTGAAAAACTGTTTTTT. Amino acids: CASSSQGTGGEKLFF. The rearrangement uses TRBV5-1 and TRBJ1-4, with 11 bases matching TRBD1. The V gene's germline CDR1 is SGHRS and CDR2 YFSETQ. With 3 bases clipped from V and 7 bases from J, the junction kept 5 bases outside the gene matches. CDR3 length: 15 residues.

Ten or more counts support this clonotype. CDR3 DNA sequence: TGTGCCATACGAGAAAGCTCCTACAATGAGCAGTTCTTC. It is translated as CAIRESSYNEQFF. The V gene is TRBV15, the J gene TRBJ2-1, with D unresolved. Germline loops: CDR1 LNHNV, CDR2 YYDKDF (reference sequence). The CDR3 loop spans 13 amino acids. V lost 10 bases and J 0 bases, leaving 10 bases between the germline ends.

This clonotype was counted many times. The chain uses TRBV6-5 and TRBJ1-3; perhaps TRBD1 as D (5 bases). The germline V and J ends were trimmed by 4 bases and 0 bases, with 10 bases remaining between them. The germline V gene has CDR1 MNHEY and CDR2 SVGAGI. This CDR3 is 15 amino acids long. The CDR3 protein is CASSSGSRSGNTIYF. The CDR3 DNA is TGTGCCAGCAGTTCAGGGTCTCGCTCTGGAAACACCATATATTTT.

This clonotype was detected a few times. V is TRBV7-9 and J is TRBJ1-5; no clear D. The V and J ends lost 2 bases and 7 bases respectively, with 6 bases between them. The germline V gene encodes CDR1 SEHNR and CDR2 FQNEAQ (reference sequence). This CDR3 is 12 amino acids long. The CDR3, as DNA: TGTGCCAGCAGCTTACCGGGGCAGCCCCAGCATTTT. Amino acids: CASSLPGQPQHF.

The chain combines TRBV21-1 with TRBJ2-5. TRBV21-1 constitutes a pseudogene. This CDR3 contains 11 residues. The CDR3: CASSPLETQYF. Here the CDR3 DNA reads TGTGCCAGCAGCCCACTAGAGACCCAGTACTTC.